The 2 T cell receptor beta chains in this list originate from one sample, sequenced in a study of blood T cell repertoires in COVID-19. Libraries were prepared by immunoSEQ multiplex PCR; TCRdb keeps only in-frame clonotypes and omits some of them. The sample has hundreds of thousands of clones; 75% to 90% are singletons. Sequencing was carried out using PBMCs or T cells enriched from blood (not recorded which). The receptors come from a man aged 25 to 45 who had recovered from COVID-19.

The chain has TRBV7-3 and TRBJ2-3, with 8 bases fitting TRBD2. CDR1 and CDR2 (germline): SGHTA, FQGTGA. V shed 1 base and J 4 bases; nucleotides not matched to a gene: 4. The length of the CDR3 is 15 residues. CDR3 amino acids: CASSLRTGGADTQYF. For the CDR3, the DNA is TGTGCCAGCAGCTTAAGAACGGGAGGGGCAGATACGCAGTATTTT.

This clone occurred once. The rearrangement joins TRBV3-1 (or the pseudogene TRBV3-2) to TRBJ1-4; D is undetermined. Germline values: CDR1 LGHDT, CDR2 YNNKEL (reference sequence). Trimming pared 3 bases from V and 7 bases from J, leaving 15 bases between. The CDR3 is 15 amino acids. CDR3 coding DNA: TGTGCCAGCAGCCAGGCCCCGGTGAGGGCTGAAAAACTGTTTTTT. Protein sequence: CASSQAPVRAEKLFF.